Given below is one TCR beta chain in context. CDR1 is SGHAT and CDR2 is FQNNGV in the germline V gene. Trimming removed 5 bases from V and 4 bases from J; junction bases left unmatched: 7. The CDR3 totals 15 residues. The data were taken from a study of cytomegalovirus exposure and HLA in healthy donors. 13 Jbeta primers and 60 Vbeta primers were used for the PCR. Repertoires were generated with immunoSEQ multiplex PCR, while TCRdb's copy carries only in-frame clones and drops some. Here the sample spans tens of thousands of clones, around 78% being singletons. The receptor was isolated from a middle-aged man in good health and CMV-seronegative. V usage is TRBV11-2 and J usage is TRBJ1-5; TRBD1 aligns across 8 bases. The sample comprised PBMCs. The CDR3 DNA sequence: TGTGCCAGCAGCCTACGGACAGGGCGTAATCAGCCCCAGCATTTT. Residues: CASSLRTGRNQPQHF.